One sample yielded the 8 T cell receptor beta chains listed below, sequenced in a study of human T cells and chemical hapten exposure. TCRdb redid the calling of the RACE reads with MiXCR, one entry per CDR3 protein. The profile covers some 330,000 distinct CDR3 sequences, with 4.5% to 7% appearing a single time and roughly 8.2% taken by the ten largest. Time point reported: pre-sensitization, week 0. This sample's treatment: therapeutic diphenylcyclopropenone sensitization with weekly scalp DPC. The specimen was whole blood, collected in connection with sensitization to the hapten diphenylcyclopropenone (DPC). The source of these receptors is a woman aged 18-29 years with alopecia areata. Some clones in this sample may be carry-over from other donors' samples.

The rearrangement uses TRBV9 and TRBJ1-2; D remains unclear. Between the trimmed V and J ends, which lost 0 bases and 2 bases, there was a span of 11 bases. CDR1 is SGDLS and CDR2 is YYNGEE in the germline V gene. This CDR3 contains 15 residues. The CDR3, as DNA: TGTGCCAGCAGCGTAGAAGTGCTTTCCAACTATGGCTACACCTTC. It encodes CASSVEVLSNYGYTF.

This clonotype was found a few times. The chain has TRBV4-1 and TRBJ1-1; 9 bases map to TRBD1. Germline assignment: CDR1 MGHRA and CDR2 YSYEKL. The CDR3 has 18 residues. V was clipped by 0 bases and J by 1 base; unmatched bases: 9. CDR3 bases: TGCGCCAGCAGCCAAGATGATCCACAGGGGGCACCGAACACTGAAGCTTTCTTT. It encodes CASSQDDPQGAPNTEAFF.

The chain carries TRBV7-2 and TRBJ2-5; weak D call: TRBD1 (5 bases). From germline, CDR1 is SGHTA and CDR2 FQGNSA. The CDR3 extends over 14 amino acids. The V end was cut by 5 bases, the J end by 1 base, with 11 bases between. The CDR3 loop is CASSQKGSQETQYF. CDR3 sequence (DNA): TGTGCCAGCAGCCAAAAGGGGTCCCAAGAGACCCAGTACTTC.

The rearrangement uses TRBV7-8 and TRBJ1-1; perhaps TRBD1 as D (5 bases). The CDR3 runs to 15 residues. Germline loops: CDR1 SGHVS, CDR2 FQNEAQ. Between the trimmed V and J ends, which lost 5 bases and 2 bases, there was a span of 15 bases. The CDR3 is CASSPRRGINTEAFF. For the CDR3, the DNA is TGTGCCAGCAGCCCGAGACGGGGGATTAACACTGAAGCTTTCTTT.

The chain joins TRBV5-1 to TRBJ1-1; 8 bases fit TRBD1. After removal of 0 bases from V and 0 bases from J, the junction contained 7 bases not matched to a gene. The germline V gene encodes CDR1 SGHRS and CDR2 YFSETQ. The CDR3 spans 17 residues. This CDR3 reads CASSLAPVTGVNTEAFF. DNA of the CDR3: TGCGCCAGCAGCTTGGCACCCGTGACAGGGGTGAACACTGAAGCTTTCTTT.

This chain joins TRBV4-3 and TRBJ2-4; D tentatively reads TRBD1 or TRBD2 (5 bases each). The germline V gene encodes CDR1 LGHNA and CDR2 YSLEER. The CDR3 spans 17 residues. V lost 4 bases, J lost 9 bases, and 25 bases lay in between. CDR3 in amino acids: CASSRNVFGDAEVIQYF. CDR3 nucleotides: TGCGCCAGCAGCCGTAATGTTTTCGGGGACGCGGAAGTCATTCAGTACTTC.

In its sample, this clonotype was seen a few times. The rearrangement uses TRBV12-3 or TRBV12-4 and TRBJ1-2, with a tentative D call TRBD1 (6 bases). V shed 7 bases and J shed 2 bases, with 8 bases lying between them. The CDR3 has 12 amino acids. CDR3: CASTGQNYGYTF. DNA for the CDR3: TGTGCCAGCACCGGACAGAACTATGGCTACACCTTC.

The chain carries TRBV7-9 and TRBJ2-7; TRBD2 matches at 7 bases. The V segment lost 6 bases and the J segment 3 bases; nucleotides outside the gene matches: 11. There are 15 residues in the CDR3. Per the germline V gene, CDR1 is SEHNR and CDR2 is FQNEAQ (reference sequence). The CDR3 region is CASSSLGEGSYEQYF. The DNA of the CDR3 is TGTGCCAGCAGTTCTTTAGGGGAGGGGAGCTACGAGCAGTACTTC.